This T cell receptor (beta chain) came from a study of cytomegalovirus exposure and HLA in healthy donors. Study findings and constraints: Three CMV-associated chains were confirmed in vitro to be specific for CMV antigens.

V lost 5 bases, J lost 8 bases, and 13 bases lay in between. Germline V gene sequence: CDR1 KGHSH, CDR2 LQKENI. The CDR3 is 13 amino acids. The PCR was carried out with 60 Vbeta primers and 13 Jbeta primers. Some clones are missing from TCRdb's copy, which holds only in-frame ones; the method was immunoSEQ multiplex PCR. The repertoire holds about 37,000 clones, with roughly 79% as singletons. Note on this clone: As yet, its antigen is unknown.

The TCR sequence derives from a woman in her thirties or forties in good health and CMV-seronegative. Source material: PBMCs. The chain employs TRBV18 and TRBJ2-1; D is possibly TRBD2 (6 bases). In nucleotides, the CDR3 is TGTGCCAGCTCAAGGTCGCGGGGTGATGAGCAGTTCTTC. It translates to CASSRSRGDEQFF. Full variable domain (rest looked up from reference TRBV18 and TRBJ2-1): NAGVMQNPRHLVRRRGQEARLRCSPMKGHSHVYWYRQLPEEGLKFMVYLQKENIIDESGMPKERFSAEFPKEGPSILRIQQVVRGDSAAYFCASSRSRGDEQFFGPGTRLTVL.